This entry features one TCR beta chain sequence. The data are from a study of blood T cell repertoires in COVID-19. Libraries were prepared by immunoSEQ multiplex PCR; TCRdb keeps only in-frame clonotypes and omits some of them. The table includes some 150,000 clones, roughly 81% detected once. This CDR3 contains 14 residues. Germline V gene sequence: CDR1 SEHNR, CDR2 FQNEAQ (reference sequence). V was cut by 1 base and J by 3 bases, with 10 bases left in between. This sequence originates from a woman aged 45-60 years with active or convalescent COVID-19. The specimen sequenced was peripheral blood. The rearrangement uses TRBV7-9 and TRBJ2-7; D ambiguous. The CDR3 coding sequence is TGTGCCAGCAGCTTAGAACGACTCAGCTACGAGCAGTACTTC. Translated, it gives CASSLERLSYEQYF.